This TCR beta chain was captured by sequencing in a study of blood T cell repertoires in COVID-19. Study-wide background: From the United States, Italy and Spain came samples of acute and convalescent COVID-19. Nucleic acid was either cDNA or gDNA, and it came from T cells, B-cell-depleted T cells, or PBMCs.

V was pared by 10 bases and J by 4 bases, with 9 bases of the junction left unmatched. The CDR3 has 14 amino acids. CDR1 is LNHDA, CDR2 SQIVND, per germline (reference sequence). Per the original methods: Amplification from reference gene primers served as the basis for estimated nucleated cell counts. Data came from immunoSEQ multiplex PCR; TCRdb stores just in-frame clones and leaves some out. V, J and clone size reflect that table, while D and trimming were determined from the DNA. The sample carries about 82,000 clones, under 90% recorded once. This receptor was identified in a man older than 75 with acute or convalescent COVID-19. The gene calls are TRBV19 and TRBJ2-1; TRBD2 agrees at 8 bases. Source material: peripheral blood. CDR3 protein: CATWRGEPYNEQFF. The CDR3, as DNA: TGTGCCACTTGGCGGGGGGAACCATACAATGAGCAGTTCTTC.